The next 8 T cell receptor beta chains were all read from a single sample in a study of post-analysis software for immune sequencing data. Study-wide results and caveats: Higher frequency in patients than in controls was seen for roughly five TRBV segments, with TRBV5-6, TRBV5-1 and TRBV20-1 among them.

Unique molecular identifiers tagged the TCR beta cDNA libraries. TCRdb re-derived calls from the PCR reads in MiXCR, one entry per CDR3 protein. Of roughly 870,000 distinct CDR3 sequences listed, about 53% are singletons. Their antigens are not known. Sequenced: blood. The receptors come from a girl aged 10 to 17 with multiple sclerosis.

The genes are TRBV5-1 and TRBJ2-3, with D perhaps assigned TRBD1 or TRBD2 (6 bases each). The length of the CDR3 is 16 residues. Germline V gene data show CDR1 as SGHRS and CDR2 as YFSETQ. The ends were cut back, 3 bases at V and 3 bases at J, with 17 bases in the middle. As DNA, the CDR3 is TGCGCCAGCAGCTGGGGGGTCAGGGGATCAACAGATACGCAGTATTTT. Its protein is CASSWGVRGSTDTQYF.

Comments on this clonotype: At one end, the junction sequence differs from germline, possibly due to a read error. The chain recombines TRBV2 with TRBJ1-2, with D uncertain. Germline V gene data show CDR1 as SNHLY and CDR2 as FYNNEI. The CDR3 runs 14 residues. For the CDR3, the DNA is TGTGCCAGCAGGGAAGACCGGACTAACTATGGCTACACCTTC. Translated, it gives CASREDRTNYGYTF.

The V call is TRBV20-1, the J call TRBJ2-3; TRBD2 matches at 15 bases. This CDR3 has 17 residues. Germline values: CDR1 DFQATT, CDR2 SNEGSKA (reference sequence). The ends lost 4 bases at V and 0 bases at J; junction bases unmatched: 5. CDR3 protein: CSATGLAGGSSTDTQYF. The DNA of the CDR3 is TGCAGTGCTACAGGACTAGCGGGAGGGTCTAGCACAGATACGCAGTATTTT.

This sequence joins TRBV7-9 and TRBJ2-3; a weak D match, TRBD1 (5 bases). V shed 5 bases and J shed 0 bases, with 15 bases lying between them. Germline V gene sequence: CDR1 SEHNR, CDR2 FQNEAQ (reference sequence). This CDR3 has 16 residues. In DNA form, the CDR3 reads TGTGCCAGCAGCACCATACAGGCAACTAGCACAGATACGCAGTATTTT. Translated: CASSTIQATSTDTQYF.

The rearrangement joins TRBV29-1 to TRBJ2-7, with D possibly matching TRBD2 (7 bases). This CDR3 is built from 13 residues. Trimming pared 4 bases from V and 3 bases from J, leaving 13 bases between. In germline, CDR1 is SQVTM, CDR2 ANQGSEA. The DNA of the CDR3 is TGCAGCGTTGCGAAGGGGGGGAACTACGAGCAGTACTTC. This gives the protein CSVAKGGNYEQYF.

This rearrangement joins TRBV20-1 to TRBJ1-2; D may be TRBD1 (5 bases). This CDR3 has 14 residues. Deletions cut 3 bases from V and 4 bases from J, with 15 bases between. Germline V gene data show CDR1 as DFQATT and CDR2 as SNEGSKA (reference sequence). The CDR3 DNA is TGCAGTGCTAGTATTCCGGGACTGATCTATGGCTACACCTTC. Encoded protein: CSASIPGLIYGYTF.

J is TRBJ2-1 and V is TRBV7-3, with a weak D call TRBD1 (6 bases). V was trimmed by 0 bases and J by 10 bases, leaving 10 bases between them. The CDR3 runs to 13 residues. CDR1 SGHTA and CDR2 FQGTGA come from the germline V gene. The CDR3 DNA follows: TGTGCCAGCAGCTTAACGGGGGCTGGCGAGCAGTTCTTC. Translated, it gives CASSLTGAGEQFF. The complete variable domain, with remaining parts taken from reference TRBV7-3 and TRBJ2-1, reads GAGVSQTPSNKVTEKGKYVELRCDPISGHTALYWYRQSLGQGPEFLIYFQGTGAADDSGLPNDRFFAVRPEGSVSTLKIQRTERGDSAVYLCASSLTGAGEQFFGPGTRLTVL.

This chain's CDR3 is CASSFGQPQHF. The CDR3 nucleotides read TGTGCCAGCAGTTTTGGTCAGCCCCAGCATTTT. The V gene is TRBV6-6, the J gene TRBJ1-5; no definite D call. There are 11 residues in the CDR3. Trimming left V 4 bases short and J 6 bases short, with 4 bases between. The germline V gene encodes CDR1 MNHNY and CDR2 SVGAGI (reference sequence).